This TCR beta chain emerged from a study of blood T cells in healthy people across ages. The study's findings and limits: Measured against age, TCR beta diversity per million T cells decreased in a roughly linear manner.

Next came a second PCR, run for about 7 to 12 cycles, which used a sample-barcoded 5' primer along with a J-beta primer mix. TCRdb itself ran the 5' RACE reads through MiXCR, one entry per CDR3 protein. Among over 750,000 distinct CDR3 sequences listed, roughly 25% were seen once. The CDR3 consists of 17 residues. The ends were cut back, 1 base at V and 0 bases at J, with 15 bases in the middle. Germline V CDR1 and CDR2: LGHNA, YSLEER. As to this clonotype: The antigen is not known.

In addition, the sample was reused for a study of T cells of mothers and their children. As reported in that work: A few healthy Caucasian mothers, along with their six children, served as the donors.

The chain uses TRBV4-3 and TRBJ1-1, with D hard to call. The sequenced sample was blood. The receptor was derived from a boy between 5 and 17 years old in good health. The CDR3 nucleotides are TGCGCCAGCAGCCAAGCGTCCACAGCCTTTATGAACACTGAAGCTTTCTTT. The encoded protein is CASSQASTAFMNTEAFF.